Each of the 12 T cell receptor beta chains below was sequenced from the same sample in a study of a mutant IDH1 vaccine in newly diagnosed glioma. Time point of the sample: week 35, safety follow-up. The study gave 300 ug of mutant IDH1 20-mer peptide per vaccine dose, with topical imiquimod. No antigens are known for them. Using immunoSEQ multiplex PCR, the repertoire was profiled, and TCRdb retains in-frame clones only, with some absent. Seen here are some 44,000 clones, 83% observed once, and the top ten hold roughly 5.6%. The source was PBMCs, collected from a glioma patient whose treatment included an IDH1 peptide vaccine. All receptors come from a woman between 50 and 59 years old with glioma.

J is TRBJ1-1 and V is TRBV7-2; D ambiguous. Trimming removed 5 bases at V and 4 bases at J, with 11 bases between. This CDR3 spans 13 amino acids. Germline V lookup: CDR1 SGHTA, CDR2 FQGNSA. Written as DNA, the CDR3 is TGTGCCAGCAGCGTCTTGGGTCGCACTGAAGCTTTCTTT. Protein product: CASSVLGRTEAFF.

The chain uses TRBV5-1 and TRBJ2-3; D remains unclear. The CDR3 totals 12 residues. V was pared by 0 bases and J by 4 bases, with 3 bases between. Germline CDR1 reads SGHRS; CDR2 reads YFSETQ. The CDR3: CASSLVSDTQYF. In DNA, the CDR3 is TGCGCCAGCAGCTTGGTATCAGATACGCAGTATTTT.

This chain uses TRBV5-1 with TRBJ1-3; no firm D call. The ends were cut back, 1 base at V and 0 bases at J, with 11 bases in the middle. The length of the CDR3 is 16 residues. Germline V gene lookup returns CDR1 SGHRS and CDR2 YFSETQ. The CDR3 loop reads CASSLRAGFSGNTIYF. In DNA form, the CDR3 reads TGCGCCAGCAGCTTGAGGGCAGGATTCTCTGGAAACACCATATATTTT.

This chain links TRBV30 with TRBJ2-4; 12 positions match TRBD1. Germline V gene data show CDR1 as GTSNPN and CDR2 as SVGIG (reference sequence). After removal of 7 bases from V and 0 bases from J, the junction contained 10 bases not matched to a gene. CDR3 size: 17 residues. DNA for the CDR3: TGTGCCTTCGCGGGACAGGGGGCCCAACTAGCCAAAAACATTCAGTACTTC. It specifies CAFAGQGAQLAKNIQYF.

J is TRBJ2-7 and V is TRBV7-6; D gene ambiguous. The CDR3 consists of 14 residues. Germline loops: CDR1 SGHVS, CDR2 FNYEAQ. V was pared by 0 bases and J by 2 bases, with 8 bases between. Written as DNA, the CDR3 is TGTGCCAGCAGCTTAGCACGCAGCACCTACGAGCAGTACTTC. Translating it yields CASSLARSTYEQYF.

The chain recombines TRBV9 with TRBJ1-6; perhaps TRBD1 as D (6 bases). Germline assignment: CDR1 SGDLS and CDR2 YYNGEE. The CDR3 has 14 amino acids. Trimming pared 3 bases from V and 7 bases from J, leaving 11 bases between. CDR3 sequence: CASSAEQGNSPLHF. CDR3 sequence (DNA): TGTGCCAGCAGCGCCGAGCAGGGGAATTCACCCCTCCACTTT.

The V gene is TRBV5-1, the J gene TRBJ1-5, with 9 bases that match TRBD1. The CDR3 has 14 residues. Germline V gene data show CDR1 as SGHRS and CDR2 as YFSETQ. V was pared by 4 bases and J by 7 bases, with 6 bases of the junction left unmatched. Here the CDR3 reads CASSAGTGSQPQHF. The CDR3, as DNA: TGCGCCAGCAGCGCCGGGACAGGGAGCCAGCCCCAGCATTTT.

This chain uses TRBV25-1 with TRBJ1-1; no clear D gene. Trimming removed 8 bases from V and 6 bases from J, with 13 bases in between. Germline loops: CDR1 MGHDK, CDR2 SYGVNS. This CDR3 is 12 amino acids long. The DNA of the CDR3 is TGTGCCAGCGGAGAGGCGAGGCCTGAAGCTTTCTTT. Protein: CASGEARPEAFF.

The CDR3, as DNA: TGTGCCAGCAGCCCGGGACAGGGGATAAACACTGAAGCTTTCTTT. Amino acids: CASSPGQGINTEAFF. The rearrangement joins TRBV9 to TRBJ1-1, with 10 bases fitting TRBD1. Per the germline V gene, CDR1 is SGDLS and CDR2 is YYNGEE. The ends lost 4 bases at V and 2 bases at J; junction bases unmatched: 5. The CDR3 extends over 15 amino acids. Filled out from reference TRBV9 and TRBJ1-1, the complete variable domain reads DSGVTQTPKHLITATGQRVTLRCSPRSGDLSVYWYQQSLDQGLQFLIQYYNGEERAKGNILERFSAQQFPDLHSELNLSSLELGDSALYFCASSPGQGINTEAFFGQGTRLTVV.

The rearrangement joins TRBV2 to TRBJ2-1, with D possibly TRBD2 on 7 matching bases. Trimming cost V 2 bases and J 4 bases, with 15 bases left between them. Germline CDR1 is SNHLY and CDR2 is FYNNEI. The CDR3 sequence is 16 residues long. In DNA form, the CDR3 reads TGTGCCAGCAGTGAAAATCCTGCGGGGGCGTACAATGAGCAGTTCTTC. It translates to CASSENPAGAYNEQFF.

This chain links TRBV25-1 with TRBJ1-2, with a possible D match to TRBD1 (6 bases). V lost 6 bases and J 4 bases, leaving 12 bases between the germline ends. Germline values: CDR1 MGHDK, CDR2 SYGVNS. The CDR3 spans 13 residues. CDR3 bases: TGTGCCAGCAGCACACAGGGTCCCTATGGCTACACCTTC. Amino acid sequence: CASSTQGPYGYTF.

The V call is TRBV12-5, the J call TRBJ2-2, with TRBD2 matching 9 bases. The J segment lost 5 bases and the V segment lost 3 bases, leaving 7 bases of the junction unmatched. The V gene's germline CDR1 is LGHNT and CDR2 FRNRAP. This CDR3 region has 16 residues. CDR3: CASGLAGGPGTGELFF. DNA of the CDR3: TGTGCTAGTGGTTTAGCGGGGGGCCCAGGAACCGGGGAGCTGTTTTTT.